Below are 28 T cell receptor beta chains sequenced from a single sample in a study of blood T cell repertoires in COVID-19. Libraries were prepared by immunoSEQ multiplex PCR; TCRdb keeps only in-frame clonotypes and omits some of them. The sample lists some 210,000 clones, under 90% occurring once. The material sequenced was PBMCs or T cells enriched from blood (not recorded which). Receptors were obtained from a woman in her 50s with acute COVID-19.

In DNA, the CDR3 is TGTGCCAGCAGTCCCGCGGGAAATTCACCCCTCCACTTT. Translated: CASSPAGNSPLHF. V and J are TRBV6-2 or TRBV6-3 and TRBJ1-6, with D unclear. Germline V gene data show CDR1 as MNHEY and CDR2 as SVGEGT. CDR3 length: 13 residues. Trimming removed 5 bases at V and 7 bases at J, with 9 bases between.

Only a few counts were recorded for this clone. The V gene is TRBV28, the J gene TRBJ2-7; TRBD1 might be the D (5 bases). Germline-derived CDR1 and CDR2 are MDHEN and SYDVKM. The CDR3 runs 15 residues. Trimming removed 3 bases at V and 1 base at J, with 13 bases between. DNA for the CDR3: TGTGCCAGCAGTTTCTCGTTTGACAGATCCTACGAGCAGTACTTC. It is translated as CASSFSFDRSYEQYF.

This chain joins TRBV4-1 and TRBJ2-1, with TRBD2 identical over 8 bases. The V gene end was trimmed by 4 bases and the J gene end by 0 bases; junction bases not matched to a gene: 8. Germline CDR1 is MGHRA and CDR2 is YSYEKL. This CDR3 spans 17 amino acids. The CDR3 coding sequence is TGCGCCAGCAGCCTTCAAACGGGGGGGCCCTCCTACAATGAGCAGTTCTTC. It encodes CASSLQTGGPSYNEQFF.

The rearrangement joins TRBV9 to TRBJ2-2, with D maybe TRBD2 (5 bases). Trimming took 3 bases from V and 3 from J, leaving 12 bases between them. The CDR3 extends over 15 amino acids. CDR1 and CDR2 from the germline V gene are SGDLS and YYNGEE. CDR3 region: CASSESGIDTGELFF. CDR3 coding DNA: TGTGCCAGCAGCGAAAGCGGTATCGACACCGGGGAGCTGTTTTTT. The entire variable domain, with the rest obtained from reference TRBV9 and TRBJ2-2, is as follows: DSGVTQTPKHLITATGQRVTLRCSPRSGDLSVYWYQQSLDQGLQFLIQYYNGEERAKGNILERFSAQQFPDLHSELNLSSLELGDSALYFCASSESGIDTGELFFGEGSRLTVL.

The chain couples TRBV7-2 to TRBJ2-7; 8 positions match TRBD1. V was clipped by 5 bases and J by 7 bases; unmatched bases: 10. The germline gives CDR1 SGHTA, CDR2 FQGNSA. The CDR3 is made up of 14 amino acids. The CDR3 region is CASSPGTGGSEQYF. The CDR3 coding sequence is TGTGCCAGCAGCCCAGGGACAGGTGGGTCGGAGCAGTACTTC. Full variable domain (remainder filled in from reference TRBV7-2 and TRBJ2-7): GAGVSQSPSNKVTEKGKDVELRCDPISGHTALYWYRQSLGQGLEFLIYFQGNSAPDKSGLPSDRFSAERTGGSVSTLTIQRTQQEDSAVYLCASSPGTGGSEQYFGPGTRLTVT.

The J gene is TRBJ2-7, the V gene TRBV10-3; a possible D gene is TRBD1 (6 bases). The V end was cut by 5 bases, the J end by 7 bases, with 15 bases between. The CDR3 is made up of 13 amino acids. Germline values: CDR1 ENHRY, CDR2 SYGVKD. CDR3 nucleotides: TGTGCCATCAGTCCCCGGTACGACAGGGAGCAGTACTTC. Amino acid sequence: CAISPRYDREQYF.

The rearrangement uses TRBV19 and TRBJ1-4; no clear D gene. V was cut by 5 bases and J by 2 bases, with 12 bases left in between. The CDR3 consists of 15 residues. The V gene's germline CDR1 is LNHDA and CDR2 SQIVND (reference sequence). The CDR3 reads CASSLSGLTNEKLFF. The CDR3 coding sequence is TGTGCCAGTAGTCTTTCGGGTCTGACTAATGAAAAACTGTTTTTT.

CDR3 in DNA: TGTGCCAGCAGCTTCGCCCCATTAGGGCGCGGGGGGGCGGGGAATGAGCAGTTCTTC. Amino acid sequence: CASSFAPLGRGGAGNEQFF. The rearrangement uses TRBV7-2 and TRBJ2-1; 9 nucleotides agree with TRBD2. V lost 3 bases and J lost 7; bases outside the gene matches: 19. CDR1 is SGHTA and CDR2 is FQGNSA in the germline V gene. The CDR3 has 19 amino acids.

This chain links TRBV3-1 (or the pseudogene TRBV3-2) with TRBJ2-7, with 9 nucleotides matching TRBD1. The germline V gene has CDR1 LGHDT and CDR2 YNNKEL (reference sequence). After removal of 5 bases from V and 6 bases from J, the junction contained 5 bases not matched to a gene. This CDR3 spans 13 amino acids. In DNA, the CDR3 is TGTGCCAGCAGCACACGGACAGGGGCCGAGCAGTACTTC. Translated: CASSTRTGAEQYF.

This clone was detected a few times. The J gene is TRBJ2-5, the V gene TRBV5-1; tentatively, D is TRBD2 (5 bases). Germline assignment: CDR1 SGHRS and CDR2 YFSETQ. The CDR3 has 16 amino acids. Trimming took off 1 base at V and 3 bases at J, with 16 bases between the two ends. CDR3 region: CASSLWRAKSEETQYF. The CDR3 coding sequence is TGCGCCAGCAGCTTGTGGCGGGCGAAATCGGAAGAGACCCAGTACTTC.

V usage is TRBV10-3 and J usage is TRBJ2-7; 11 bases map to TRBD1. V lost 3 bases to trimming and J lost 3 bases; unmatched junction nucleotides: 13. Germline CDR1 is ENHRY and CDR2 is SYGVKD. The CDR3 totals 18 residues. The CDR3 bases are TGTGCCATCAGTGAAGGATCCGGGACAGGGGGATCGGTCTACGAGCAGTACTTC. This encodes CAISEGSGTGGSVYEQYF.

The CDR3 loop reads CASRRQGARFETQYF. DNA of the CDR3: TGTGCCAGCAGACGACAGGGGGCGCGGTTTGAGACCCAGTACTTC. This sequence joins TRBV2 and TRBJ2-5; TRBD1 matches at 10 bases. After removal of 6 bases from V and 5 bases from J, the junction contained 9 bases not matched to a gene. Germline V gene lookup returns CDR1 SNHLY and CDR2 FYNNEI. This CDR3 has 15 residues.

V is TRBV7-2 and J is TRBJ2-5; 11 bases fit TRBD2. The germline CDR1 and CDR2 sequences are SGHTA and FQGNSA. The CDR3 extends over 18 amino acids. Unmatched junction bases numbered 12, after V lost 1 base and J lost 5 bases. The CDR3, as DNA: TGTGCCAGCAGCTTAGAAGGGAGACTAGCGGGATTGGGGGAGACCCAGTACTTC. Its protein is CASSLEGRLAGLGETQYF.

V is TRBV7-2 and J is TRBJ2-5, with D hard to call. This CDR3 comprises 18 residues. Germline V gives CDR1 SGHTA, CDR2 FQGNSA. The V and J ends lost 2 bases and 3 bases respectively, with 22 bases between them. The CDR3 loop reads CASSLRIARVSRKETQYF. The CDR3 DNA sequence: TGTGCCAGCAGCTTAAGAATCGCCCGTGTTAGCCGGAAAGAGACCCAGTACTTC.

This clone was detected only once. This chain connects TRBV3-1 (or the pseudogene TRBV3-2) to TRBJ2-4; D might be TRBD1 (6 bases). The germline V gene encodes CDR1 LGHDT and CDR2 YNNKEL (reference sequence). V lost 5 bases and J 0 bases, leaving 17 bases between the germline ends. There are 17 residues in the CDR3. The CDR3 sequence is CASSAHGTTIAKNIQYF. For the CDR3, the DNA is TGTGCCAGCAGCGCCCACGGGACAACTATAGCCAAAAACATTCAGTACTTC.

This clone came up once. This sequence joins TRBV6-5 and TRBJ2-7; no definite D call. CDR1 and CDR2 (germline): MNHEY, SVGAGI. V lost 5 bases and J 2 bases, leaving 7 bases between the germline ends. The CDR3 runs to 12 residues. CDR3 sequence (DNA): TGTGCCAGCAGTCGCGTTCCCTACGAGCAGTACTTC. This encodes CASSRVPYEQYF.

This chain connects TRBV5-1 to TRBJ1-4; 9 nucleotides agree with TRBD1. CDR1 and CDR2 from the germline V gene are SGHRS and YFSETQ. Unmatched junction bases numbered 4, after V lost 2 bases and J lost 8 bases. The CDR3 loop spans 14 amino acids. Here the CDR3 DNA reads TGCGCCAGCAGCTTACAGGGGGCAAGGGAAAAACTGTTTTTT. Its translation is CASSLQGAREKLFF. Supplemented by reference TRBV5-1 and TRBJ1-4, the full variable domain reads KAGVTQTPRYLIKTRGQQVTLSCSPISGHRSVSWYQQTPGQGLQFLFEYFSETQRNKGNFPGRFSGRQFSNSRSEMNVSTLELGDSALYLCASSLQGAREKLFFGSGTQLSVL.

The CDR3 DNA is TGTGCCAGTAGTATATTTGGGCGTGAAGCTTTCTTT. It codes for CASSIFGREAFF. This chain uses TRBV19 with TRBJ1-1, with D hard to call. This CDR3 is built from 12 residues. V was cut by 2 bases and J by 7 bases, with 8 bases left in between. Germline V lookup: CDR1 LNHDA, CDR2 SQIVND (reference sequence).

The CDR3 sequence is CSVVITTGANQPQHF. The CDR3 DNA is TGCAGCGTTGTTATAACGACAGGGGCGAATCAGCCCCAGCATTTT. This chain links TRBV29-1 with TRBJ1-5, with TRBD1 matching over 8 bases. Per the germline V gene, CDR1 is SQVTM and CDR2 is ANQGSEA. V shed 4 bases, J shed 4 bases, and the junction held 9 bases outside the gene matches. There are 15 residues in the CDR3.

This rearrangement joins TRBV5-1 to TRBJ2-3; 8 bases agree with TRBD2. V trimming: 3 bases; J trimming: 6 bases; junction bases outside the gene matches: 9. The CDR3 loop spans 15 amino acids. Germline V gives CDR1 SGHRS, CDR2 YFSETQ. CDR3 nucleotides: TGCGCCAGCAGCTGGAGCGGGAGAGTTCTTGATACGCAGTATTTT. Amino acid sequence: CASSWSGRVLDTQYF.

This rearrangement joins TRBV28 to TRBJ2-7, with D unresolved. This CDR3 is 13 amino acids long. V lost 3 bases, J lost 3 bases, and 9 bases lay in between. In germline, CDR1 is MDHEN, CDR2 SYDVKM. The CDR3 here is CASSFRENYEQYF. The CDR3 DNA is TGTGCCAGCAGTTTCCGCGAGAACTACGAGCAGTACTTC.

This chain joins TRBV18 and TRBJ2-4; D possibly corresponds to TRBD1 (6 bases). The CDR3 is 13 amino acids. Trimming removed 6 bases from V and 4 bases from J, with 10 bases in between. In germline, CDR1 is KGHSH, CDR2 LQKENI. CDR3 coding DNA: TGTGCCAGCTCCGAGGGGGAAAAAAACATTCAGTACTTC. The encoded protein is CASSEGEKNIQYF. Looking up the rest from reference TRBV18 and TRBJ2-4 gives the full variable domain: NAGVMQNPRHLVRRRGQEARLRCSPMKGHSHVYWYRQLPEEGLKFMVYLQKENIIDESGMPKERFSAEFPKEGPSILRIQQVVRGDSAAYFCASSEGEKNIQYFGAGTRLSVL.

The chain is built from TRBV28 and TRBJ1-3, with 11 bases fitting TRBD1. The CDR3 sequence is 18 residues long. The germline CDR1 and CDR2 sequences are MDHEN and SYDVKM. V shed 2 bases, J shed 3 bases, and the junction held 9 bases outside the gene matches. CDR3 in DNA: TGTGCCAGCAGTTTAGTCGGACAGGGGGCTTCAAGTGGAAACACCATATATTTT. Its translation is CASSLVGQGASSGNTIYF. The whole variable domain, remainder taken from reference TRBV28 and TRBJ1-3, is DVKVTQSSRYLVKRTGEKVFLECVQDMDHENMFWYRQDPGLGLRLIYFSYDVKMKEKGDIPEGYSVSREKKERFSLILESASTNQTSMYLCASSLVGQGASSGNTIYFGEGSWLTVV.

Written as DNA, the CDR3 is TGTGCCAGCAGCCCAGCGGTCTACACCGGGGAGCTGTTTTTT. Its protein product is CASSPAVYTGELFF. The V call is TRBV7-9, the J call TRBJ2-2; TRBD2 is a possible D gene (5 bases). Trimming left V 5 bases short and J 3 bases short, with 10 bases between. The CDR3 contains 14 residues. Looked up from germline, CDR1 is SEHNR and CDR2 is FQNEAQ (reference sequence).

The chain combines TRBV2 with TRBJ1-2; possibly TRBD1 for D (6 bases). Germline values: CDR1 SNHLY, CDR2 FYNNEI. The CDR3 sequence is 11 residues long. The V gene lost 8 bases and the J gene lost 8 bases, with 12 bases spanning the gap. The CDR3 DNA reads TGTGCCAGCGGCGGGGGCAGGGGCTACACCTTC. Translated: CASGGGRGYTF.

The DNA of the CDR3 is TGTGCCAGCAGCCCTAGCCCGGGGGAAGGACTGTTTTTT. It is translated as CASSPSPGEGLFF. The rearrangement links TRBV7-2 to TRBJ1-4; tentative D call: TRBD1 (5 bases). The ends were cut back, 5 bases at V and 13 bases at J, with 17 bases in the middle. Germline V gene data show CDR1 as SGHTA and CDR2 as FQGNSA. CDR3 length: 13 residues. Full variable domain (outside the CDR3, taken from reference TRBV7-2 and TRBJ1-4): GAGVSQSPSNKVTEKGKDVELRCDPISGHTALYWYRQSLGQGLEFLIYFQGNSAPDKSGLPSDRFSAERTGGSVSTLTIQRTQQEDSAVYLCASSPSPGEGLFFGSGTQLSVL.

The chain joins TRBV27 to TRBJ2-1, with 7 nucleotides matching TRBD1. The CDR3 covers 15 residues. CDR1 and CDR2 from the germline V gene are MNHEY and SMNVEV (reference sequence). Trimming at V came to 2 bases and at J to 5 bases, leaving 6 bases not matched to a gene. The CDR3: CASSLIQGTHNEQFF. The CDR3 bases are TGTGCCAGCAGTTTAATACAGGGGACGCACAATGAGCAGTTCTTC.

V usage is TRBV7-2 and J usage is TRBJ2-7, with D possibly matching TRBD1 (5 bases). CDR3 size: 15 residues. Germline-derived CDR1 and CDR2 are SGHTA and FQGNSA. V dropped 7 bases and J dropped 1 base, with 17 bases sitting between them. The CDR3 reads CASIPVGVGSYEQYF. The CDR3 DNA is TGTGCCAGCATCCCTGTAGGGGTTGGGTCCTACGAGCAGTACTTC.